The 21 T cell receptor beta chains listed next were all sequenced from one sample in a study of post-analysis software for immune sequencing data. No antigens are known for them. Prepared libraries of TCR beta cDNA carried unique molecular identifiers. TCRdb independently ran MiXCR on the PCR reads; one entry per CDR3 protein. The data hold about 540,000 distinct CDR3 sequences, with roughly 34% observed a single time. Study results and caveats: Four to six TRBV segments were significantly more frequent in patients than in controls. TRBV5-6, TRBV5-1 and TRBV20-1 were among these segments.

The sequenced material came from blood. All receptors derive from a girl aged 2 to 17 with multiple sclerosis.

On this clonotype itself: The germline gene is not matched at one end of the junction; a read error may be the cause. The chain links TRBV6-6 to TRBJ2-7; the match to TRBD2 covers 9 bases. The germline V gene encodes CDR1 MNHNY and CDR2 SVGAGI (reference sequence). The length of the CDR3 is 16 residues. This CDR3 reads CASSYSGGLSSYEQYF. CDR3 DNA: TGTGCCAGTAGTTATAGCGGGGGCCTCTCCTCCTACGAGCAGTACTTC.

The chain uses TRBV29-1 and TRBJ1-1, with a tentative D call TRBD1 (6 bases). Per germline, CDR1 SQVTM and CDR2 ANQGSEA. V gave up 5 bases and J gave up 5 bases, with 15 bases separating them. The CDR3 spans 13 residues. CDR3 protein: CSVNSGVGTEAFF. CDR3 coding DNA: TGCAGCGTTAATTCAGGGGTAGGAACTGAAGCTTTCTTT.

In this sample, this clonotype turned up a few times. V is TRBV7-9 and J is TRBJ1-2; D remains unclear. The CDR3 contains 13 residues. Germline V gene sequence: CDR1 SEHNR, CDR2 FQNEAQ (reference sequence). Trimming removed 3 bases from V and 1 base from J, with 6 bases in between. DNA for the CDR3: TGTGCCAGCAGCTTTTACAGTAACTATGGCTACACCTTC. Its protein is CASSFYSNYGYTF.

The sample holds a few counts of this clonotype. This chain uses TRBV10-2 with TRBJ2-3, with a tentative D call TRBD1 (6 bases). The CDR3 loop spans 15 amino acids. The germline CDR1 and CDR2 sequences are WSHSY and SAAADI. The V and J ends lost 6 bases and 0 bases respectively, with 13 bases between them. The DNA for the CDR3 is TGCGCCAGCAGGCTCAGGGGACCTAGCACAGATACGCAGTATTTT. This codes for CASRLRGPSTDTQYF.

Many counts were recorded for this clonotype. The CDR3 nucleotides read TGTGCCAGCAGCTTAGTCGGTTCTACCGCCAAAAACATTCAGTACTTC. It is translated as CASSLVGSTAKNIQYF. This chain connects TRBV11-2 to TRBJ2-4, with D unresolved. The CDR3 has 16 amino acids. The V gene lost 1 base and the J gene lost 1 base, with 11 bases spanning the gap. Germline values: CDR1 SGHAT, CDR2 FQNNGV. Using reference TRBV11-2 and TRBJ2-4 for the parts outside the CDR3, the full variable domain is EAGVAQSPRYKIIEKRQSVAFWCNPISGHATLYWYQQILGQGPKLLIQFQNNGVVDDSQLPKDRFSAERLKGVDSTLKIQPAKLEDSAVYLCASSLVGSTAKNIQYFGAGTRLSVL.

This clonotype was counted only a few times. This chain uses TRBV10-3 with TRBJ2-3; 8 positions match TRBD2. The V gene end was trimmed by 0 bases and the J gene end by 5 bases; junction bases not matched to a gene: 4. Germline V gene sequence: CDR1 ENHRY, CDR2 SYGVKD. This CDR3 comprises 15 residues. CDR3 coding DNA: TGTGCCATCAGTGAGTCAGTAGCGGGGCTAGATACGCAGTATTTT. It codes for CAISESVAGLDTQYF.

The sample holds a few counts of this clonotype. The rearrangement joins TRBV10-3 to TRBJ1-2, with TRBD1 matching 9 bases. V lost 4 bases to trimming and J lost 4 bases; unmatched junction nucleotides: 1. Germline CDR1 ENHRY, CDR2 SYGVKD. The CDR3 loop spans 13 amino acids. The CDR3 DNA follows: TGTGCCATCAGTGGACAGGGGGGCTATGGCTACACCTTC. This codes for CAISGQGGYGYTF.

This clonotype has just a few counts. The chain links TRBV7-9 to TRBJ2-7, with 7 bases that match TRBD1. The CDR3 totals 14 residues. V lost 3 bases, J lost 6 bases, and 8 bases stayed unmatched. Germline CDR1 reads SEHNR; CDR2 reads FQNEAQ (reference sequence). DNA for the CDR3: TGTGCCAGCAGCTTGGACAGGACCTTACGCGAGCAGTACTTC. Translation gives CASSLDRTLREQYF.

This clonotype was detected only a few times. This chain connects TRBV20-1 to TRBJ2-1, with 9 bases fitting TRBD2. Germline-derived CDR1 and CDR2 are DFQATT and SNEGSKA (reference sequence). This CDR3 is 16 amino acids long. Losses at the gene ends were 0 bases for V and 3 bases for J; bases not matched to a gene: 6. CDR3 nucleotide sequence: TGCAGTGCTAGAGATAGTCTAGCGGGGAGCTACAATGAGCAGTTCTTC. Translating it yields CSARDSLAGSYNEQFF.

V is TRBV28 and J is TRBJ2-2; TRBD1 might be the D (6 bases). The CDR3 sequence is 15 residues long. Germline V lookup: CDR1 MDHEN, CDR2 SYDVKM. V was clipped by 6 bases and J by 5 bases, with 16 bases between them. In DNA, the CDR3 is TGTGCCAGCAGCCCGACAGGACCGCGGACCGGGGAGCTGTTTTTT. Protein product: CASSPTGPRTGELFF.

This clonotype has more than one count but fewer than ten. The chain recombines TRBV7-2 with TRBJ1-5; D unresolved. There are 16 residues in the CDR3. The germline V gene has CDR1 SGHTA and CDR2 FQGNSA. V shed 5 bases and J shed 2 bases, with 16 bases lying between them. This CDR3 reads CASSPSPGKGNQPQHF. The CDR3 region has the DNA TGTGCCAGCAGCCCCTCACCGGGGAAGGGCAATCAGCCCCAGCATTTT.

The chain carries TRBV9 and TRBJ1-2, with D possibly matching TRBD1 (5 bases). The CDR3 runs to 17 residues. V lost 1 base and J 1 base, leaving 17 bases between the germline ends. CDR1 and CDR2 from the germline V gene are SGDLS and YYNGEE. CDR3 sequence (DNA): TGTGCCAGCAGCGTAACGTTTAGGGGCTTTGATAACTATGGCTACACCTTC. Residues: CASSVTFRGFDNYGYTF.

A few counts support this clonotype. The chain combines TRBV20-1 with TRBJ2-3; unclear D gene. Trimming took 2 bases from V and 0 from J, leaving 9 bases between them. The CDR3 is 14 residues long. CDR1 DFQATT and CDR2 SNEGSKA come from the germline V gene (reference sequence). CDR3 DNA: TGCAGTGCTAGATCAGCAACTAGCACAGATACGCAGTATTTT. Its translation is CSARSATSTDTQYF.

CDR3 region: CASGIGLAGDYNEQFF. CDR3 nucleotides: TGTGCCAGCGGTATTGGGCTAGCGGGGGACTACAATGAGCAGTTCTTC. The chain couples TRBV9 to TRBJ2-1; 10 bases align to TRBD2. Germline CDR1 is SGDLS and CDR2 is YYNGEE. Unmatched junction bases numbered 10, after V lost 7 bases and J lost 3 bases. CDR3 length equals 16 residues.

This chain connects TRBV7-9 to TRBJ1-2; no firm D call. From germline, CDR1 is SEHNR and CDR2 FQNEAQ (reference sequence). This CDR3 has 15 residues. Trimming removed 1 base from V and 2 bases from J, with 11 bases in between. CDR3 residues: CASSLGSQENYGYTF. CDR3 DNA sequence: TGTGCCAGCAGCTTAGGTTCCCAGGAAAACTATGGCTACACCTTC.

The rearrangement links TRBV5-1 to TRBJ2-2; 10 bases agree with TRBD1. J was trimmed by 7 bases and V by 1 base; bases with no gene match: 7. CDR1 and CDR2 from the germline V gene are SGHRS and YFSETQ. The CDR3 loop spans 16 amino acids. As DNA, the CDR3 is TGCGCCAGCAGCTTGTTGGACAGGGGGTTAAACGGGGAGCTGTTTTTT. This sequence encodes CASSLLDRGLNGELFF.

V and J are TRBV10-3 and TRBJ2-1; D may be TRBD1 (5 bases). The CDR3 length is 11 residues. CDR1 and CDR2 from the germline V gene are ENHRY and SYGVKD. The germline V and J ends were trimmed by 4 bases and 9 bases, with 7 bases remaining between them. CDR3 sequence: CAISVQGEQFF. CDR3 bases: TGTGCCATCAGTGTTCAGGGTGAGCAGTTCTTC.

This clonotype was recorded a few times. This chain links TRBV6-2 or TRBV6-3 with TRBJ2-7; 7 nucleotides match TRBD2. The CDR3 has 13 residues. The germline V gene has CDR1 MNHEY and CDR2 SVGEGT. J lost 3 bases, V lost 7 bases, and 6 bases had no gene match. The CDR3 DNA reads TGTGCCAGCATCGGGTTAGCGGGCTACGAGCAGTACTTC. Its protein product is CASIGLAGYEQYF.

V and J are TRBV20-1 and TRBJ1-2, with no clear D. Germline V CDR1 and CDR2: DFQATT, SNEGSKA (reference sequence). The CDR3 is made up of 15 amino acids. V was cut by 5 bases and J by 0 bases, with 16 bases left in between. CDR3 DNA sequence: TGCAGTGCTGGTGGAGTGGGGTTAACTAACTATGGCTACACCTTC. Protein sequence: CSAGGVGLTNYGYTF.

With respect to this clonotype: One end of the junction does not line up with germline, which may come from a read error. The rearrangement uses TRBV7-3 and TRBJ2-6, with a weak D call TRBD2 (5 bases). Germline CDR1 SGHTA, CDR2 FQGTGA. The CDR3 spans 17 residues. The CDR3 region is CAGSSFRGGPGANVLTF. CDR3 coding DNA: TGTGCCGGCAGCTCCTTTAGAGGCGGGCCAGGGGCCAACGTCCTGACTTTC.

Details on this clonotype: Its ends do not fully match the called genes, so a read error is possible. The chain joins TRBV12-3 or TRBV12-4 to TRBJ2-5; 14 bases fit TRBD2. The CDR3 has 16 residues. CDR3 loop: CTSTLGLAGVQETQYF. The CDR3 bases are TGTACCAGCACCCTGGGACTAGCGGGGGTACAAGAGACCCAGTACTTC.